Below, 27 T cell receptor beta chains from the same sample are listed, as sequenced in a study of patients and donors after allogeneic stem cell transplantation. TCRdb re-called the RT-PCR reads with MiXCR, one entry per CDR3 protein. The data show about 410,000 distinct CDR3 sequences, 16% seen once. Material for sequencing was blood, either unsorted or a sorted T cell fraction (not recorded which). Source of these receptors: a human donor who was either an allogeneic HSCT recipient or a stem cell or donor lymphocyte infusion donor (not recorded which). It is not recorded whose cells these are; they may come from a transplant donor.

The chain recombines TRBV3-1 with TRBJ2-1; 10 bases match TRBD2. The CDR3 runs 14 residues. Germline values: CDR1 LGHDT, CDR2 YNNKEL (reference sequence). Trimming cost V 4 bases and J 8 bases; bases outside gene matches: 5. The CDR3 region is CASSRGTSADEQFF. The DNA for the CDR3 is TGTGCCAGCAGCCGAGGGACTAGCGCCGATGAGCAGTTCTTC.

This clonotype appeared many times. The rearrangement joins TRBV7-3 to TRBJ1-2; TRBD1 is a possible D gene (5 bases). Germline V gives CDR1 SGHTA, CDR2 FQGTGA. Trimming took 4 bases from V and 7 from J, leaving 10 bases between them. The CDR3 runs 12 residues. The chain's CDR3 is CASSSTGSGYTF. The CDR3 DNA reads as TGTGCCAGCAGCTCTACAGGTTCTGGCTACACCTTC.

This clonotype was found many times. V gene TRBV5-5 combines with J gene TRBJ2-1; 7 bases line up with TRBD2. CDR1 SGHKS and CDR2 YYEKEE come from the germline V gene (reference sequence). The CDR3 length is 15 residues. The V segment lost 1 base and the J segment 4 bases; nucleotides outside the gene matches: 5. The CDR3 region has the DNA TGTGCCAGCAGCTTGCTTCTAGCGGTATACAATGAGCAGTTCTTC. Amino acids: CASSLLLAVYNEQFF.

The chain employs TRBV30 and TRBJ1-2; tentative D call: TRBD1 (5 bases). Germline CDR1 reads GTSNPN; CDR2 reads SVGIG (reference sequence). Trimming removed 3 bases at V and 3 bases at J, with 8 bases between. The CDR3 consists of 12 residues. CDR3 DNA sequence: TGTGCCTGGAGCCAGGGCTACTATGGCTACACCTTC. Translation: CAWSQGYYGYTF.

This clonotype was counted only a few times. V usage is TRBV2 and J usage is TRBJ2-2; 8 bases align to TRBD1. Germline-derived CDR1 and CDR2 are SNHLY and FYNNEI. V gave up 6 bases and J gave up 4 bases; unmatched junction bases: 7. This CDR3 is built from 15 residues. CDR3 sequence reads: CASSGQGGATGELFF. CDR3 coding DNA: TGTGCCAGCAGCGGACAGGGAGGTGCCACCGGGGAGCTGTTTTTT.

This clonotype occurred once. The chain links TRBV11-3 to TRBJ2-7; D is uncertain. V was shortened by 2 bases and J by 4 bases, with 9 bases between the two germline ends. The CDR3 consists of 13 residues. Per germline, CDR1 SGHNT and CDR2 YENEEA. In DNA form, the CDR3 reads TGTGCCAGCAGCTTACGACCGGGTTACGAGCAGTACTTC. Translation gives CASSLRPGYEQYF. Filled out from reference TRBV11-3 and TRBJ2-7, the complete variable domain reads EAGVVQSPRYKIIEKKQPVAFWCNPISGHNTLYWYLQNLGQGPELLIRYENEEAVDDSQLPKDRFSAERLKGVDSTLKIQPAELGDSAVYLCASSLRPGYEQYFGPGTRLTVT.

There are a few counts of this clonotype. The gene calls are TRBV24-1 and TRBJ2-6, with D tentatively TRBD2 (6 bases). This CDR3 region has 14 residues. V lost 5 bases and J 3 bases, leaving 7 bases between the germline ends. CDR1 is KGHDR and CDR2 is SFDVKD in the germline V gene. Here the CDR3 DNA reads TGTGCCACCAGTGTCGGGGGTGGGGCCAACGTCCTGACTTTC. It specifies CATSVGGGANVLTF.

This clonotype was detected only a few times. The gene calls are TRBV5-1 and TRBJ2-1; TRBD2 aligns across 11 bases. CDR1 is SGHRS, CDR2 YFSETQ, per germline. V dropped 4 bases and J dropped 7; count of bases not matched to a gene: 13. CDR3 length: 17 amino acids. CDR3 residues: CASSPTLLAGEENEQFF. CDR3 bases: TGCGCCAGCAGCCCCACCCTACTAGCGGGAGAGGAAAATGAGCAGTTCTTC.

This chain connects TRBV27 to TRBJ1-1, with D unresolved. Germline V gives CDR1 MNHEY, CDR2 SMNVEV (reference sequence). The V end lost 7 bases, the J end lost 4 bases, and 16 bases lay between the germline ends. The CDR3 is made up of 14 amino acids. CDR3 in DNA: TGTGCCAGCAAGTCCCCCGGGGTGGTCACTGAAGCTTTCTTT. Protein product: CASKSPGVVTEAFF.

A remark on this clonotype: The junction departs from germline at one end; a sequencing error may be responsible. The gene calls are TRBV15 and TRBJ2-6; D is unresolved. Germline V lookup: CDR1 LNHNV, CDR2 YYDKDF (reference sequence). This CDR3 contains 16 residues. The chain's CDR3 is CATRRGGVSGANVLTF. The CDR3 DNA reads as TGTGCCACCAGGAGAGGCGGCGTCTCTGGGGCCAACGTCCTGACTTTC.

The chain recombines TRBV6-6 with TRBJ1-1; D is uncertain. The CDR3 runs 13 residues. Trimming pared 6 bases from V and 7 bases from J, leaving 15 bases between. Per the germline V gene, CDR1 is MNHNY and CDR2 is SVGAGI (reference sequence). The CDR3 protein is CASSSDVVDEAFF. The CDR3 region has the DNA TGTGCCAGCAGCTCCGACGTGGTCGATGAAGCTTTCTTT.

This clonotype was detected only a few times. V usage is TRBV2 and J usage is TRBJ2-1, with 7 bases matching TRBD2. With 8 bases clipped from V and 2 bases from J, the junction kept 12 bases outside the gene matches. CDR1 and CDR2 from the germline V gene are SNHLY and FYNNEI. This CDR3 is 16 amino acids long. The CDR3 nucleotides are TGTGCCAGCCTCGATTGGGCGGGAGCCCCCTACAATGAGCAGTTCTTC. Protein product: CASLDWAGAPYNEQFF.

This clonotype turned up a few times. The chain recombines TRBV5-1 with TRBJ1-6, with D possibly TRBD1 on 5 matching bases. Germline CDR1 reads SGHRS; CDR2 reads YFSETQ. This CDR3 region has 15 residues. Between the trimmed V and J ends, which lost 0 bases and 10 bases, there was a span of 14 bases. CDR3 loop: CASSLDTGGRSPLHF. For the CDR3, the DNA is TGCGCCAGCAGCTTGGACACAGGAGGGAGGTCACCCCTCCACTTT.

This clonotype was seen a handful of times. The V gene is TRBV15, the J gene TRBJ2-4; the match to TRBD1 covers 8 bases. Germline values: CDR1 LNHNV, CDR2 YYDKDF (reference sequence). This CDR3 spans 17 amino acids. The trim removed 1 base at V and 4 bases at J, leaving 9 bases unmatched. Here the CDR3 reads CATSRVNRGTGKNIQYF. The CDR3 DNA reads TGTGCCACCAGCAGAGTCAATCGGGGGACAGGAAAAAACATTCAGTACTTC.

This chain links TRBV2 with TRBJ2-5, with D possibly matching TRBD2 (6 bases). V was cut by 3 bases and J by 7 bases, with 9 bases left in between. CDR1 is SNHLY and CDR2 is FYNNEI in the germline V gene. The CDR3 spans 12 residues. The CDR3 region is CASSDRRGTQYF. The CDR3 DNA is TGTGCCAGCAGTGACAGGAGGGGGACCCAGTACTTC.

This clonotype has more than one count but fewer than ten. This rearrangement joins TRBV7-3 to TRBJ2-2; unclear D gene. In germline, CDR1 is SGHTA, CDR2 FQGTGA. This CDR3 comprises 13 residues. Between the trimmed V and J ends, which lost 5 bases and 4 bases, there was a span of 8 bases. The CDR3 nucleotides are TGTGCCAGCAGCCTTATCAGCACCGGGGAGCTGTTTTTT. Its protein product is CASSLISTGELFF. Filled out from reference TRBV7-3 and TRBJ2-2, the complete variable domain reads GAGVSQTPSNKVTEKGKYVELRCDPISGHTALYWYRQSLGQGPEFLIYFQGTGAADDSGLPNDRFFAVRPEGSVSTLKIQRTERGDSAVYLCASSLISTGELFFGEGSRLTVL.

This CDR3 reads CASSPLFEQYF. CDR3 nucleotide sequence: TGTGCCAGCAGTCCCCTATTTGAGCAGTACTTC. This chain joins TRBV28 and TRBJ2-7, with D unresolved. With 5 bases removed from V and 7 bases from J, the gap between germline ends came to 9 bases. Germline CDR1 is MDHEN and CDR2 is SYDVKM. The length of the CDR3 is 11 residues.

The chain links TRBV24-1 to TRBJ2-3; TRBD1 is a possible D gene (5 bases). The germline V and J ends were trimmed by 0 bases and 2 bases, with 11 bases remaining between them. CDR3 length equals 16 residues. Germline CDR1 reads KGHDR; CDR2 reads SFDVKD. This CDR3 is CATSDLQQGATDTQYF. CDR3 nucleotide sequence: TGTGCCACCAGTGATTTGCAGCAAGGGGCCACAGATACGCAGTATTTT.

The rearrangement links TRBV7-6 to TRBJ2-7, with D perhaps TRBD1 (6 bases). Germline V CDR1 and CDR2: SGHVS, FNYEAQ. V lost 2 bases and J 3 bases, leaving 11 bases between the germline ends. This CDR3 contains 14 residues. As DNA, the CDR3 is TGTGCCAGCAGCTTACAGGACAGCAGCTACGAGCAGTACTTC. This sequence encodes CASSLQDSSYEQYF.

This clonotype was detected a few times. The chain employs TRBV7-9 and TRBJ1-1; D may be TRBD1 (6 bases). CDR1 SEHNR and CDR2 FQNEAQ come from the germline V gene (reference sequence). There are 14 residues in the CDR3. V shed 4 bases and J shed 5 bases, with 14 bases lying between them. The chain's CDR3 is CASSYQGSRTEAFF. The CDR3 nucleotides are TGTGCCAGCAGCTATCAGGGGTCTCGTACTGAAGCTTTCTTT. The full variable domain, in which reference TRBV7-9 and TRBJ1-1 provide the parts outside the CDR3, is DTGVSQNPRHKITKRGQNVTFRCDPISEHNRLYWYRQTLGQGPEFLTYFQNEAQLEKSRLLSDRFSAERPKGSFSTLEIQRTEQGDSAMYLCASSYQGSRTEAFFGQGTRLTVV.

This clonotype has more than one count but fewer than ten. The chain carries TRBV27 and TRBJ2-3; TRBD1 aligns across 9 bases. V lost 5 bases to trimming and J lost 0 bases; unmatched junction nucleotides: 6. The CDR3 loop spans 16 amino acids. Germline CDR1 is MNHEY and CDR2 is SMNVEV (reference sequence). This chain's CDR3 is CASSLIQGASTDTQYF. In nucleotides, the CDR3 is TGTGCCAGCAGTCTTATACAGGGGGCGAGCACAGATACGCAGTATTTT.

This clonotype has just a few counts. The V call is TRBV20-1, the J call TRBJ2-7, with 10 bases aligning to TRBD2. The length of the CDR3 is 19 residues. Germline assignment: CDR1 DFQATT and CDR2 SNEGSKA (reference sequence). J was trimmed by 1 base and V by 5 bases; bases with no gene match: 20. The CDR3 nucleotides are TGCAGTGCTGGCCCCCTACTAGCGGGGACTTACCCATCATCCTACGAGCAGTACTTC. Its translation is CSAGPLLAGTYPSSYEQYF.

This clonotype was observed a handful of times. This chain connects TRBV28 to TRBJ1-5; no clear D gene. The length of the CDR3 is 17 residues. Trimming removed 3 bases at V and 1 base at J, with 16 bases between. The V gene's germline CDR1 is MDHEN and CDR2 SYDVKM. In DNA, the CDR3 is TGTGCCAGCAGTTTCAGCGGAAGGTACGAGAGCAATCAGCCCCAGCATTTT. Encoded protein: CASSFSGRYESNQPQHF.

The rearrangement joins TRBV10-3 to TRBJ2-5, with D possibly TRBD2 on 6 matching bases. V was trimmed by 3 bases and J by 4 bases, leaving 18 bases between them. This CDR3 has 16 residues. Germline CDR1 is ENHRY and CDR2 is SYGVKD. CDR3 protein: CAISEIMGGSGETQYF. Written as DNA, the CDR3 is TGTGCCATCAGTGAAATAATGGGGGGTAGTGGAGAGACCCAGTACTTC.

In this sample, this clonotype turned up once. V gene TRBV7-9 combines with J gene TRBJ2-7; D is ambiguous. CDR3 length: 15 residues. V was shortened by 6 bases and J by 5 bases, with 20 bases between the two germline ends. The germline gives CDR1 SEHNR, CDR2 FQNEAQ (reference sequence). The CDR3 spells CASRFPGSGVNEQYF. The CDR3 DNA reads TGTGCCAGCAGGTTCCCTGGATCAGGTGTCAACGAGCAGTACTTC.

This clonotype appeared many times. The junction does not match germline at one end; this may be a read error. This chain uses TRBV4-1 with TRBJ2-1; 11 bases are a match to TRBD2. Germline V gives CDR1 MGHRA, CDR2 YSYEKL. The CDR3 has 14 amino acids. The CDR3 DNA reads as TGCGCCAGCAGCCAAGTGATGATAGCGGGGGGGAATGTCTTC. Amino acids: CASSQVMIAGGNVF.

V is TRBV29-1 and J is TRBJ2-3; D is uncertain. CDR3 size: 12 residues. The V gene lost 7 bases and the J gene lost 5 bases, with 13 bases spanning the gap. Germline V lookup: CDR1 SQVTM, CDR2 ANQGSEA. CDR3: CSGQRVEDTQYF. The DNA of the CDR3 is TGCAGCGGCCAAAGGGTTGAAGATACGCAGTATTTT.